The 8 T cell receptor beta chains given below trace back to one sample, sequenced in a study of a mutant IDH1 vaccine in newly diagnosed glioma. The time point denotes: week 35, safety follow-up. Each dose of the vaccine consisted of 300 ug of mutant IDH1 20-mer peptide, with topical imiquimod. Assay used: immunoSEQ multiplex PCR; TCRdb lists only in-frame clones, some missing. Among about 66,000 clones, about 74% were seen once, and the ten largest hold 4.7%. Their cognate antigens are unknown. Sequences were derived from PBMCs, sampled from a glioma patient whose treatment included an IDH1 peptide vaccine. These TCRs come from a man aged 45 to 65 with glioma.

J is TRBJ2-2 and V is TRBV7-2; D call uncertain. Per germline, CDR1 SGHTA and CDR2 FQGNSA. Trimming took off 5 bases at V and 9 bases at J, with 10 bases between the two ends. CDR3 size: 12 residues. CDR3 nucleotide sequence: TGTGCCAGCAGCCGACATGGGTGGGAGCTGTTTTTT. This translates into CASSRHGWELFF. Full variable domain (outside the CDR3, taken from reference TRBV7-2 and TRBJ2-2): GAGVSQSPSNKVTEKGKDVELRCDPISGHTALYWYRQSLGQGLEFLIYFQGNSAPDKSGLPSDRFSAERTGGSVSTLTIQRTQQEDSAVYLCASSRHGWELFFGEGSRLTVL.

This chain connects TRBV7-9 to TRBJ1-2; tentative D call: TRBD1 (5 bases). Germline CDR1 is SEHNR and CDR2 is FQNEAQ (reference sequence). V lost 6 bases and J 2 bases, leaving 16 bases between the germline ends. This CDR3 has 15 residues. This CDR3 is CASSSRTPGNYGYTF. CDR3 sequence (DNA): TGTGCCAGCAGTTCTCGGACACCCGGCAACTATGGCTACACCTTC.

This clone has a handful of counts. The rearrangement uses TRBV30 and TRBJ1-3; D call uncertain. Germline loops: CDR1 GTSNPN, CDR2 SVGIG (reference sequence). This CDR3 has 14 amino acids. V dropped 0 bases and J dropped 0 bases, with 6 bases sitting between them. CDR3 region: CAWSVMGSGNTIYF. The DNA of the CDR3 is TGTGCCTGGAGTGTCATGGGCTCTGGAAACACCATATATTTT.

This clone was recorded once. The CDR3 DNA sequence: TGTGCCAGCAGCGTAGGGCCAGCCATTAGCAATCAGCCCCAGCATTTT. The encoded protein is CASSVGPAISNQPQHF. The genes are TRBV9 and TRBJ1-5; D unresolved. Trimming left V 0 bases short and J 0 bases short, with 10 bases between. Germline V gives CDR1 SGDLS, CDR2 YYNGEE. This CDR3 has 16 residues. Filled out from reference TRBV9 and TRBJ1-5, the complete variable domain reads DSGVTQTPKHLITATGQRVTLRCSPRSGDLSVYWYQQSLDQGLQFLIQYYNGEERAKGNILERFSAQQFPDLHSELNLSSLELGDSALYFCASSVGPAISNQPQHFGDGTRLSIL.

The V and J genes are TRBV19 and TRBJ1-5, with 7 bases identical to TRBD1. This CDR3 spans 15 amino acids. Looked up from germline, CDR1 is LNHDA and CDR2 is SQIVND (reference sequence). The V segment lost 8 bases and the J segment 5 bases; nucleotides outside the gene matches: 12. CDR3 protein: CASSQTGLGHQPQHF. CDR3 nucleotide sequence: TGTGCCAGTTCGCAGACAGGGTTGGGCCATCAGCCCCAGCATTTT.

This rearrangement joins TRBV10-3 to TRBJ1-2; possible D gene TRBD1, 5 bases. V lost 2 bases, J lost 5 bases, and 9 bases lay in between. From germline, CDR1 is ENHRY and CDR2 SYGVKD. The CDR3 contains 13 residues. The CDR3 here is CAISEQGGYGYTF. The CDR3 DNA reads as TGTGCCATCAGTGAGCAGGGAGGGTATGGCTACACCTTC.

The chain links TRBV5-6 to TRBJ2-7; D is uncertain. Trimming stripped 4 bases from V and 1 base from J, with 12 bases between. Germline loops: CDR1 SGHDT, CDR2 YYEEEE. The CDR3 length is 14 residues. CDR3 sequence (DNA): TGTGCCAGCAGCCCGCCCCGGCAGTCCTACGAGCAGTACTTC. Translated, it gives CASSPPRQSYEQYF.

The V and J genes are TRBV20-1 and TRBJ1-2, with a tentative D call TRBD1 (5 bases). V was trimmed by 8 bases and J by 8 bases, leaving 15 bases between them. This CDR3 is 11 amino acids long. The germline V gene has CDR1 DFQATT and CDR2 SNEGSKA (reference sequence). This chain's CDR3 is CSTGASIGYTF. The DNA of the CDR3 is TGCAGTACCGGGGCGAGTATCGGCTACACCTTC.